These 14 T cell receptor beta chains share one sample of origin, sequenced in a study of cytomegalovirus exposure and HLA in healthy donors. PCR was performed using 60 Vbeta and 13 Jbeta primers. Profiled with immunoSEQ multiplex PCR; TCRdb holds only in-frame clones, not every one. The repertoire holds approximately 170,000 clones, with approximately 84% as singletons. Sequenced input: PBMCs. The receptors come from a man between 45 and 60 years old in good health and CMV-seropositive.

In DNA form, the CDR3 reads TGTGCCAGCAGCCCCCGAGTAGCGGGGGGTCCGAACACCGGGGAGCTGTTTTTT. It codes for CASSPRVAGGPNTGELFF. V gene TRBV7-9 combines with J gene TRBJ2-2; TRBD2 matches 10 bases. Trimming at V came to 5 bases and at J to 0 bases, leaving 9 bases not matched to a gene. Germline V CDR1 and CDR2: SEHNR, FQNEAQ (reference sequence). The CDR3 has 18 amino acids.

The chain recombines TRBV5-5 with TRBJ2-4; perhaps TRBD2 as D (7 bases). The CDR3 has 14 amino acids. The germline V gene has CDR1 SGHKS and CDR2 YYEKEE (reference sequence). V was clipped by 0 bases and J by 6 bases, with 10 bases between them. In DNA form, the CDR3 reads TGTGCCAGCAGCTTGGGGGGGGGCGGAAACATTCAGTACTTC. It is translated as CASSLGGGGNIQYF.

This clone showed up just a few times. The chain carries TRBV7-2 and TRBJ1-2; 10 bases match TRBD1. The length of the CDR3 is 15 residues. Germline CDR1 is SGHTA and CDR2 is FQGNSA. The J segment lost 10 bases and the V segment lost 5 bases, leaving 13 bases of the junction unmatched. The CDR3 loop is CASSTSRGQGTDYTF. The DNA of the CDR3 is TGTGCCAGCAGCACTAGTAGGGGACAGGGGACGGACTACACCTTC.

The V gene is TRBV27, the J gene TRBJ2-1, with TRBD1 matching 10 bases. Germline V gene data show CDR1 as MNHEY and CDR2 as SMNVEV (reference sequence). The CDR3 has 13 residues. Unmatched junction bases numbered 2, after V lost 5 bases and J lost 7 bases. The CDR3 DNA sequence: TGTGCCAGCAGTAGGACAGGGGGGAATGAGCAGTTCTTC. Its translation: CASSRTGGNEQFF.

This chain joins TRBV6-5 and TRBJ1-5, with D uncertain. Germline V gene lookup returns CDR1 MNHEY and CDR2 SVGAGI. V was cut by 3 bases and J by 3 bases, with 9 bases left in between. The CDR3 has 14 residues. CDR3 amino acids: CASSYGQHNQPQHF. The CDR3 DNA reads TGTGCCAGCAGTTATGGGCAGCACAATCAGCCCCAGCATTTT.

Only one count was recorded for this clone. This chain links TRBV28 with TRBJ2-4, with TRBD2 as a possible D gene (5 bases). Germline loops: CDR1 MDHEN, CDR2 SYDVKM. The CDR3 has 17 residues. Trimming cost V 1 base and J 0 bases, with 13 bases left between them. The CDR3 sequence is CASSLYGFGVAKNIQYF. The CDR3 region has the DNA TGTGCCAGCAGTTTATACGGATTCGGGGTAGCCAAAAACATTCAGTACTTC.

The rearrangement joins TRBV10-2 to TRBJ2-7; 9 nucleotides align to TRBD2. J was trimmed by 5 bases and V by 8 bases; bases with no gene match: 10. Germline CDR1 and CDR2: WSHSY and SAAADI. The CDR3 runs 14 residues. For the CDR3, the DNA is TGCGCCAGCTTGCGTCAAGCGGGAGGAAACGAGCAGTACTTC. Protein sequence: CASLRQAGGNEQYF.

The chain uses TRBV6-5 and TRBJ1-6; D might be TRBD1 (5 bases). V lost 5 bases and J lost 7, with 15 bases in between. The CDR3 extends over 15 amino acids. Looked up from germline, CDR1 is MNHEY and CDR2 is SVGAGI. This CDR3 is CASSAGLPGNSPLHF. CDR3 bases: TGTGCCAGCAGTGCGGGACTGCCCGGCAATTCACCCCTCCACTTT.

This clone was seen more than once but under ten times. The chain uses TRBV28 and TRBJ1-2; no reliable D call. V was shortened by 5 bases and J by 4 bases, with 8 bases between the two germline ends. There are 12 residues in the CDR3. The germline V gene encodes CDR1 MDHEN and CDR2 SYDVKM. The CDR3 bases are TGTGCCAGCAGTCCCATGGCCTATGGCTACACCTTC. Amino acid sequence: CASSPMAYGYTF.

The chain couples TRBV10-2 to TRBJ1-6; maybe TRBD1 (6 bases). The CDR3 extends over 14 amino acids. The germline CDR1 and CDR2 sequences are WSHSY and SAAADI. Trimming cost V 5 bases and J 5 bases, with 10 bases left between them. DNA of the CDR3: TGCGCCAGCAGTCGGGACACCGATAATTCACCCCTCCACTTT. Translated, it gives CASSRDTDNSPLHF.

This chain uses TRBV6-5 with TRBJ1-3, with 9 bases that match TRBD1. The CDR3 has 15 amino acids. After removal of 6 bases from V and 1 base from J, the junction contained 4 bases not matched to a gene. Looked up from germline, CDR1 is MNHEY and CDR2 is SVGAGI. CDR3 bases: TGTGCCAGCAGAGCCGGGACAGGGTCTGGAAACACCATATATTTT. It yields the protein CASRAGTGSGNTIYF.

This clone appeared a single time. The chain recombines TRBV7-2 with TRBJ2-1; 10 bases align to TRBD2. The length of the CDR3 is 14 residues. Germline V lookup: CDR1 SGHTA, CDR2 FQGNSA. The trim removed 3 bases at V and 8 bases at J, leaving 4 bases unmatched. CDR3: CASSLLAGAYEQFF. The CDR3 DNA reads TGTGCCAGCAGCTTGCTAGCGGGGGCATATGAGCAGTTCTTC.

This clone came up once. This rearrangement joins TRBV5-4 to TRBJ2-2, with 9 bases that match TRBD1. CDR1 and CDR2 from the germline V gene are SGHNT and YYREEE (reference sequence). V lost 4 bases, J lost 6 bases, and 7 bases stayed unmatched. The CDR3 consists of 15 residues. CDR3 sequence (DNA): TGTGCCAGCAGCAATAACAGGGGGCGATCCGGGGAGCTGTTTTTT. Translating gives CASSNNRGRSGELFF.

This chain uses TRBV2 with TRBJ1-5; D might be TRBD1 (5 bases). The germline gives CDR1 SNHLY, CDR2 FYNNEI. The CDR3 consists of 15 residues. Between the trimmed V and J ends, which lost 7 bases and 0 bases, there was a span of 13 bases. CDR3 residues: CASTQGGYSNQPQHF. DNA of the CDR3: TGTGCCAGCACCCAGGGAGGATATAGCAATCAGCCCCAGCATTTT.